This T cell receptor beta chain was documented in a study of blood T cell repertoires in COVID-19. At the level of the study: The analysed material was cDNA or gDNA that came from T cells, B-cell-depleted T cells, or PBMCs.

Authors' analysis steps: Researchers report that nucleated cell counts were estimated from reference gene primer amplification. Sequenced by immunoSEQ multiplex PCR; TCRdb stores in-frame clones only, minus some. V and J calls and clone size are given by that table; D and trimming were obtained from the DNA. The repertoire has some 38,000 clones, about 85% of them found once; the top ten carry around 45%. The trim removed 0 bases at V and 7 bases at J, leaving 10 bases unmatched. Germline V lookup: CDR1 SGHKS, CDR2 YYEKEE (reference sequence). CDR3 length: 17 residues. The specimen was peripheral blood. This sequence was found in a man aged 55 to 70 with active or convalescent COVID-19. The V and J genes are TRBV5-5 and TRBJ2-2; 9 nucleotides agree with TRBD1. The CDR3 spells CASSLGQGVDRFGELFF. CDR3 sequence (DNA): TGTGCCAGCAGCTTGGGACAGGGGGTTGACCGTTTCGGGGAGCTGTTTTTT.